This T cell receptor beta chain was profiled in a study of identical twins. Regarding the study as a whole: Beta out-of-frame sequences showed weaker excess sharing between twins. The study drew conclusions from cross-sectional statistical analysis, not from following the same donors.

Comment on this clonotype: The antigen is unknown.

CDR3 size: 16 residues. Losses at the gene ends were 3 bases for V and 3 bases for J; bases not matched to a gene: 8. Per the germline V gene, CDR1 is MDHEN and CDR2 is SYDVKM. TCRdb re-called the 5' RACE reads with MiXCR, one entry per CDR3 protein. The sample lists about 530,000 distinct CDR3 sequences, 13% to 15% occurring once. The sample was also reused in another study, on yellow fever vaccine responses in identical twins. This second report adds: Convergence reportedly seemed to mark part of the twins' vaccine T cell response, with personalization marking the rest.

The chain joins TRBV28 to TRBJ2-5; 9 positions match TRBD2. The clonotype originates from a woman between 18 and 29 years old in good health. Material: CD4+ T cells sorted from blood. The CDR3 sequence is CASSFGGASGEETQYF. CDR3 in DNA: TGTGCCAGCAGTTTTGGCGGAGCTAGCGGGGAAGAGACCCAGTACTTC.